The clone carrying this TCR beta chain was seen a single time. This CDR3 is built from 15 residues. The trim removed 3 bases at V and 4 bases at J, leaving 8 bases unmatched. Per germline, CDR1 SGHNT and CDR2 YYREEE (reference sequence). These data originate in a study of blood T cell repertoires in COVID-19. About the research overall: COVID-19 samples from acute and convalescent phases originated in the United States, Italy and Spain. PBMCs, B-cell-depleted T cells, or T cells provided the cDNA or gDNA that made up the material.

Per the original data handling: Nucleated cell counts were estimated from reference gene primer amplification. TCRdb's copy holds only in-frame clones and misses some; the assay was immunoSEQ multiplex PCR. V and J calls and clone size are those listed in that table; D and trimming were worked out from the DNA. This sample has roughly 250,000 clones, with approximately 86% found just once. Sequencing used peripheral blood. The chain uses TRBV5-4 and TRBJ1-2, with TRBD1 matching 8 bases. The TCR was taken from a woman of 80 years or more with active or convalescent COVID-19. CDR3 sequence: CASSWGQVEVYGYTF. The CDR3 DNA follows: TGTGCCAGCAGCTGGGGACAGGTGGAGGTCTATGGCTACACCTTC.